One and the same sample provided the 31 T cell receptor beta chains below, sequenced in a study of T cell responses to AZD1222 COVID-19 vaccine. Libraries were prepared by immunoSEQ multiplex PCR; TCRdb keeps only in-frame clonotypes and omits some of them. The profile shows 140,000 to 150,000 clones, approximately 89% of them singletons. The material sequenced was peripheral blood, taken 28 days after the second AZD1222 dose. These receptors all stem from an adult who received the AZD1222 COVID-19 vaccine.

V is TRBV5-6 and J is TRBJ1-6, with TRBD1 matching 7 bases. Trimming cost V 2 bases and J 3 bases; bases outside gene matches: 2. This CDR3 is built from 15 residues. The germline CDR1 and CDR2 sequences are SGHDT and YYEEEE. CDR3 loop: CASSFRDSYNSPLHF. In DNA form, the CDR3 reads TGTGCCAGCAGCTTCCGGGACAGCTATAATTCACCCCTCCACTTT. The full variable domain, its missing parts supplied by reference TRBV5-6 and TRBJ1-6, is DAGVTQSPTHLIKTRGQQVTLRCSPKSGHDTVSWYQQALGQGPQFIFQYYEEEERQRGNFPDRFSGHQFPNYSSELNVNALLLGDSALYLCASSFRDSYNSPLHFGNGTRLTVT.

CDR3: CASQLDPHNNEQFF. The CDR3 DNA reads TGCGCCAGCCAACTCGACCCCCATAATAATGAGCAGTTCTTC. The chain employs TRBV5-1 and TRBJ2-1; the D is unclear. This CDR3 region has 14 residues. The germline gives CDR1 SGHRS, CDR2 YFSETQ. Trimming took off 7 bases at V and 7 bases at J, with 18 bases between the two ends.

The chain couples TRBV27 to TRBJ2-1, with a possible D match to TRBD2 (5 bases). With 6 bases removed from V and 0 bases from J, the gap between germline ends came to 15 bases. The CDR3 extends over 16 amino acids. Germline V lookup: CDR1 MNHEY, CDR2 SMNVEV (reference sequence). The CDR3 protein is CASSMDFSSSYNEQFF. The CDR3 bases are TGTGCCAGCAGCATGGACTTCTCCAGCTCCTACAATGAGCAGTTCTTC.

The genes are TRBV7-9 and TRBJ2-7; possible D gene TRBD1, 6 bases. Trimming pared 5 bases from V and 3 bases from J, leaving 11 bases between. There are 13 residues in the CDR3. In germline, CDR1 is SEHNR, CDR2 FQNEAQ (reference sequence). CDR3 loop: CASSPGTFYEQYF. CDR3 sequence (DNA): TGTGCCAGCAGCCCCGGGACATTCTACGAGCAGTACTTC. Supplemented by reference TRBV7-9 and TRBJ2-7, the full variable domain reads DTGVSQNPRHKITKRGQNVTFRCDPISEHNRLYWYRQTLGQGPEFLTYFQNEAQLEKSRLLSDRFSAERPKGSFSTLEIQRTEQGDSAMYLCASSPGTFYEQYFGPGTRLTVT.

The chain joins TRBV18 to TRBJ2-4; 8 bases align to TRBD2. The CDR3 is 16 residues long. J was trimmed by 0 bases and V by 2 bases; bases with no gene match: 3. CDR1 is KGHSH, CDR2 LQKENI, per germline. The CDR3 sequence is CASSPYSGVAKNIQYF. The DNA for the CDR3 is TGTGCCAGCTCACCATATAGCGGGGTAGCCAAAAACATTCAGTACTTC.

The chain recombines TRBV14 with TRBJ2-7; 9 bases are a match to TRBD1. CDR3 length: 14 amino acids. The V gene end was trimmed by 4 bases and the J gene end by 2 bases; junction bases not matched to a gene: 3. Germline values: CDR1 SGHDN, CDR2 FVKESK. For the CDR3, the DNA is TGTGCCAGCAGCCCCGGGACAGGGACCTACGAGCAGTACTTC. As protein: CASSPGTGTYEQYF.

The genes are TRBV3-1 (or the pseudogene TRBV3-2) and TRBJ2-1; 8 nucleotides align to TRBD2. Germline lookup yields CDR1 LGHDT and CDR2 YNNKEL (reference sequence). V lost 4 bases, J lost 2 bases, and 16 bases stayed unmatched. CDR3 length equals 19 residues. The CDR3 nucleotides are TGTGCCAGCAGCCCGATCTCCGGGACTAGTAAAGGTCCCTACAATGAGCAGTTCTTC. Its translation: CASSPISGTSKGPYNEQFF.

The DNA of the CDR3 is TGTGCCAGCAGTTACGCGGGACGTTCGGTAAATCAGCCCCAGCATTTT. It is translated as CASSYAGRSVNQPQHF. The rearrangement links TRBV6-6 to TRBJ1-5, with TRBD1 as a possible D gene (5 bases). V dropped 2 bases and J dropped 4 bases, with 15 bases sitting between them. This CDR3 is 16 amino acids long. Germline V gene data show CDR1 as MNHNY and CDR2 as SVGAGI (reference sequence).

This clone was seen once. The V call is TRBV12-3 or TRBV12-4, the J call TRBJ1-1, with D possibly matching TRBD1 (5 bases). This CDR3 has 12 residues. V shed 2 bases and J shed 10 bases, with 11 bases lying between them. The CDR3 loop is CASSLTGRGAFF. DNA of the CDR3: TGTGCCAGCAGTTTAACAGGACGAGGAGCTTTCTTT.

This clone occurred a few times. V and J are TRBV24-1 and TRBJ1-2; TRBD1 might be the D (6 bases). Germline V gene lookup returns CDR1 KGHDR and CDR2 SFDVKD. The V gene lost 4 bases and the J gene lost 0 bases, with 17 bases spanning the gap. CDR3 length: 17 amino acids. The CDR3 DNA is TGTGCCACCAGTGACTCCGGGACAAGATCCTCTAACTATGGCTACACCTTC. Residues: CATSDSGTRSSNYGYTF.

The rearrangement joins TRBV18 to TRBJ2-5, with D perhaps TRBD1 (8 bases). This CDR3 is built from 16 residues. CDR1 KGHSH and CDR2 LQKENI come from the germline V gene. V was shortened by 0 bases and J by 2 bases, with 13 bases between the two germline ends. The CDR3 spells CASSPPNRGGQETQYF. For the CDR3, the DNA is TGTGCCAGCTCACCACCAAACAGGGGGGGACAAGAGACCCAGTACTTC.

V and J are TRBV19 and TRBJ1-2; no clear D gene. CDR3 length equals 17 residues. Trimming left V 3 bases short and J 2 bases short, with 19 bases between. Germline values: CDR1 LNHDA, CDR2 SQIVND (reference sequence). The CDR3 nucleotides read TGTGCCAGTAGTATGAAATTGAGGAACGGAGGAAACTATGGCTACACCTTC. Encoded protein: CASSMKLRNGGNYGYTF.

The CDR3 loop reads CASSWGGNEQFF. CDR3 DNA sequence: TGTGCCAGCAGCTGGGGGGGAAATGAGCAGTTCTTC. The chain carries TRBV5-4 and TRBJ2-1; TRBD2 matches 7 bases. The germline CDR1 and CDR2 sequences are SGHNT and YYREEE (reference sequence). This CDR3 has 12 residues. J lost 7 bases, V lost 3 bases, and 1 base had no gene match.

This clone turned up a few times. The CDR3 nucleotides are TGCGCCAGCAGCCAAGGGCCAGAACAGGGATCCTATGGCTACACCTTC. Its translation: CASSQGPEQGSYGYTF. The chain uses TRBV5-1 and TRBJ1-2; maybe TRBD1 (6 bases). Trimming removed 4 bases at V and 4 bases at J, with 20 bases between. Germline-derived CDR1 and CDR2 are SGHRS and YFSETQ. The CDR3 is made up of 16 amino acids. Combining the CDR3 with reference TRBV5-1 and TRBJ1-2 gives the whole variable domain KAGVTQTPRYLIKTRGQQVTLSCSPISGHRSVSWYQQTPGQGLQFLFEYFSETQRNKGNFPGRFSGRQFSNSRSEMNVSTLELGDSALYLCASSQGPEQGSYGYTFGSGTRLTVV.

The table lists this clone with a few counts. The CDR3 DNA sequence: TGTGCCTGGAGTGTGCGCTCTGGAAACACCATATATTTT. It translates to CAWSVRSGNTIYF. The V call is TRBV30, the J call TRBJ1-3; D call uncertain. The V gene's germline CDR1 is GTSNPN and CDR2 SVGIG (reference sequence). The CDR3 spans 13 residues. Deletions cut 0 bases from V and 0 bases from J, with 3 bases between. The full variable domain, its missing parts supplied by reference TRBV30 and TRBJ1-3, is SQTIHQWPATLVQPVGSPLSLECTVEGTSNPNLYWYRQAAGRGLQLLFYSVGIGQISSEVPQNLSASRPQDRQFILSSKKLLLSDSGFYLCAWSVRSGNTIYFGEGSWLTVV.

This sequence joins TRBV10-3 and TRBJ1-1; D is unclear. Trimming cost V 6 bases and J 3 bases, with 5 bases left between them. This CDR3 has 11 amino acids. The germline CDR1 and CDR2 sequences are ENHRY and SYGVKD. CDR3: CAIREDTEAFF. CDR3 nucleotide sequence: TGTGCCATCAGGGAGGACACTGAAGCTTTCTTT.

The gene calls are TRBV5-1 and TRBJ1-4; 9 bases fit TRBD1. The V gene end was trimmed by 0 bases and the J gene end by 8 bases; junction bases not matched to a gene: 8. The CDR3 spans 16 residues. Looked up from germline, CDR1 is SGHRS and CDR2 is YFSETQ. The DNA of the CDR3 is TGCGCCAGCAGCTTGGGGGGGACAGGGTCTTTCGAAAAACTGTTTTTT. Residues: CASSLGGTGSFEKLFF.

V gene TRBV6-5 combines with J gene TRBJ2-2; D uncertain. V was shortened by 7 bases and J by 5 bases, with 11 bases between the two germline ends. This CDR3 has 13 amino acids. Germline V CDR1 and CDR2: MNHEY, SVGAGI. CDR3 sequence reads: CASILTFTGELFF. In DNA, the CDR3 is TGTGCCAGCATTCTTACGTTTACCGGGGAGCTGTTTTTT.

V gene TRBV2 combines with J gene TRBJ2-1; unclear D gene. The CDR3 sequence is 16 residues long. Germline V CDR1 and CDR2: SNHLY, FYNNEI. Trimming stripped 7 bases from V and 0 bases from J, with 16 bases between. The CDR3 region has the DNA TGTGCCAGCAAGGCTGGAATAGATGTCTCCTACAATGAGCAGTTCTTC. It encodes CASKAGIDVSYNEQFF.

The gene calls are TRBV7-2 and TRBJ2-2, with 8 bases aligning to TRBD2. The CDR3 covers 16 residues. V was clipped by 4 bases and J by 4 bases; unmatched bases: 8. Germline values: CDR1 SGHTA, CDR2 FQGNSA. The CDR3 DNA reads TGTGCCAGCAGCTCTAGAAGCGGGAGCGGCACCGGGGAGCTGTTTTTT. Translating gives CASSSRSGSGTGELFF. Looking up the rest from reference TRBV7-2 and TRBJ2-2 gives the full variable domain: GAGVSQSPSNKVTEKGKDVELRCDPISGHTALYWYRQSLGQGLEFLIYFQGNSAPDKSGLPSDRFSAERTGGSVSTLTIQRTQQEDSAVYLCASSSRSGSGTGELFFGEGSRLTVL.

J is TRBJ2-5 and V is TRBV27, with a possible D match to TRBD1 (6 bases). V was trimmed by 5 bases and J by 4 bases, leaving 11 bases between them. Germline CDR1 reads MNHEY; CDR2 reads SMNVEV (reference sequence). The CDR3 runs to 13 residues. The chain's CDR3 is CASSNRRGETQYF. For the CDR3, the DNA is TGTGCCAGCAGTAATCGCAGGGGAGAGACCCAGTACTTC.

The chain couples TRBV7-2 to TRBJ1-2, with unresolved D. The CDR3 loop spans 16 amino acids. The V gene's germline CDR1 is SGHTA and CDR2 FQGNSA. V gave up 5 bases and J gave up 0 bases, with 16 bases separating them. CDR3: CASSDRWTDANYGYTF. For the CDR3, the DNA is TGTGCCAGCAGCGATAGGTGGACGGACGCTAACTATGGCTACACCTTC.

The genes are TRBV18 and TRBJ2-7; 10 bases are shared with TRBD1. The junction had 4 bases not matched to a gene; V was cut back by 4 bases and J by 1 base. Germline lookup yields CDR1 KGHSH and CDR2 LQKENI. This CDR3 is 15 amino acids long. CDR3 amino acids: CASSLGQGGSYEQYF. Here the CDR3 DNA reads TGTGCCAGCTCACTTGGACAGGGGGGGTCCTACGAGCAGTACTTC.

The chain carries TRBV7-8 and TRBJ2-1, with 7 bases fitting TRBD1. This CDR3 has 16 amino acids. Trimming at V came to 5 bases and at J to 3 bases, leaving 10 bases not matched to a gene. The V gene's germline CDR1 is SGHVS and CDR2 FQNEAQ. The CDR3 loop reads CASSTRRDSYYNEQFF. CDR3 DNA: TGTGCCAGCAGCACCCGACGGGACAGCTACTACAATGAGCAGTTCTTC.

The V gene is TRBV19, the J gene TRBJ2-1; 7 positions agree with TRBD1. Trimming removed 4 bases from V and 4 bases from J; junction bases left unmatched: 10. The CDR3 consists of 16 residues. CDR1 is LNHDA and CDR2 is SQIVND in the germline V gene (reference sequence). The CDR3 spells CASSTLQGFSYNEQFF. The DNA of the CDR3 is TGTGCCAGTAGTACTTTACAGGGGTTTTCTTACAATGAGCAGTTCTTC. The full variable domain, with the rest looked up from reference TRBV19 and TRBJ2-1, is DGGITQSPKYLFRKEGQNVTLSCEQNLNHDAMYWYRQDPGQGLRLIYYSQIVNDFQKGDIAEGYSVSREKKESFPLTVTSAQKNPTAFYLCASSTLQGFSYNEQFFGPGTRLTVL.

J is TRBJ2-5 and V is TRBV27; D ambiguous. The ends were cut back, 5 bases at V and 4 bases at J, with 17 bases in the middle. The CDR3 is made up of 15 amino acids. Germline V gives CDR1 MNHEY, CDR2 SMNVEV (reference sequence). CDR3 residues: CASSKLGPARETQYF. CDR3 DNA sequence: TGTGCCAGCAGTAAGCTTGGACCTGCCCGAGAGACCCAGTACTTC.

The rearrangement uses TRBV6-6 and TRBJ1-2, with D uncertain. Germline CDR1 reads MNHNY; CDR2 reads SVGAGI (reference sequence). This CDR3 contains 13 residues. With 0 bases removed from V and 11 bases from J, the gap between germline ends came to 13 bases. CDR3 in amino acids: CASSYSTAGGYTF. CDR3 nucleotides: TGTGCCAGCAGTTACTCGACCGCCGGAGGGTACACCTTC.

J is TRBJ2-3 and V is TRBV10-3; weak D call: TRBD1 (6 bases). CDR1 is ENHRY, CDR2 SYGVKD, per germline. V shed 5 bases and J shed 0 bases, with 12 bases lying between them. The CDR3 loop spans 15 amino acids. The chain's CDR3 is CAISMTGDSTDTQYF. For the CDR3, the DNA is TGTGCCATCAGTATGACAGGAGATAGCACAGATACGCAGTATTTT.

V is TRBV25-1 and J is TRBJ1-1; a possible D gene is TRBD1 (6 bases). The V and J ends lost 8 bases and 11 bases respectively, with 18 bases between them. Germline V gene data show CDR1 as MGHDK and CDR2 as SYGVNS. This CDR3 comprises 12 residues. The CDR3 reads CASFSWGHEAFF. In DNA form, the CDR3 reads TGTGCCAGCTTTTCTTGGGGACACGAGGCTTTCTTT.

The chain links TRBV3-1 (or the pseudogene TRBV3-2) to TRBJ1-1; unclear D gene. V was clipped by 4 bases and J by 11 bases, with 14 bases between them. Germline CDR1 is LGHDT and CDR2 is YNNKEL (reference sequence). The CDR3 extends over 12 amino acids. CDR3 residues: CASSPIEDLAFF. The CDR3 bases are TGTGCCAGCAGCCCGATAGAGGATTTGGCTTTCTTT.

The CDR3 sequence: CASSLEWALAGSAGANVLTF. CDR3 nucleotide sequence: TGTGCCAGCAGCTTAGAATGGGCTCTAGCGGGATCAGCTGGGGCCAACGTCCTGACTTTC. The chain has TRBV11-3 and TRBJ2-6, with 9 bases fitting TRBD2. Germline lookup yields CDR1 SGHNT and CDR2 YENEEA. Trimming took 0 bases from V and 2 from J; bases not matched to a gene: 11. The CDR3 length is 20 residues.